This T cell receptor (beta chain) was retrieved from a study of T cells after yellow fever vaccination. V lost 5 bases, J lost 1 base, and 8 bases lay in between. CDR3 length equals 13 residues. The germline gives CDR1 SGHTA, CDR2 FQGNSA. TCRdb re-called the 5' RACE reads with MiXCR, one entry per CDR3 protein. The repertoire consists of hundreds of thousands of distinct CDR3 sequences, with less than 15% occurring once and the leading ten covering 11% to 15%. This rearrangement joins TRBV7-2 to TRBJ1-1; D unclear. The TCR sequence derives from a man aged 25-40 years who received the YFV17D yellow fever vaccine. The sample in question was PBMCs, obtained on the day of the yellow fever booster vaccination. The CDR3 DNA is TGTGCCAGCAGCCCGCATCCGAACACTGAAGCTTTCTTT. This encodes CASSPHPNTEAFF.